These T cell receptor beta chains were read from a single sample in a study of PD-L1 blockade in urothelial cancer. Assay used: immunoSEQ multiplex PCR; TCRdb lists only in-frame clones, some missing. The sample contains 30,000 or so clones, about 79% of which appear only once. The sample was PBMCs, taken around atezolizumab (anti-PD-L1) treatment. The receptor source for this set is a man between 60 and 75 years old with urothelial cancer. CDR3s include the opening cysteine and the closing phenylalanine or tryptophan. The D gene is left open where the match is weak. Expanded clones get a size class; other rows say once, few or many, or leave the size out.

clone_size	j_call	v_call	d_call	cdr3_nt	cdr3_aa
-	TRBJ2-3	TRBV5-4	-	TGTGCCAGCAGCCCCCCTCGCCCTAGCGGCACAGATACGCAGTATTTT	CASSPPRPSGTDTQYF
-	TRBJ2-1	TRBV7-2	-	TGTGCCAGCAGCCCGGACGACAGGTCCTACAATGAGCAGTTCTTC	CASSPDDRSYNEQFF
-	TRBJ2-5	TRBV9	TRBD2	TGTGCCAGCAGCGCCAACCAGGGAGGGGAGACCCAGTACTTC	CASSANQGGETQYF
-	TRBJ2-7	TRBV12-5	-	TGTGCTAGTGGTCCGTACAGGGCCAACGAGCAGTACTTC	CASGPYRANEQYF
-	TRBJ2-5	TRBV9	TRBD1	TGTGCCAGCAGCGGACAGGGGGTAGGTGAGACCCAGTACTTC	CASSGQGVGETQYF
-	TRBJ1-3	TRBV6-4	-	TGTGCCAGATTTACAAACAGGCATCCTGGAAACACCATATATTTT	CARFTNRHPGNTIYF
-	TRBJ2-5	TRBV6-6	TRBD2	TGTGCCAGCAGGTCGGGCGGGAGGGCCACGAAGGAGACCCAGTACTTC	CASRSGGRATKETQYF
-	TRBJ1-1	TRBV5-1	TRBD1	TGCGCCAGCAGCTCGGGACAGGGGATGAACACTGAAGCTTTCTTT	CASSSGQGMNTEAFF
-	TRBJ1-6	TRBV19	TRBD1	TGTGCCAGTAGTAAGGGACAGCTAACTTCACCCCTCCACTTT	CASSKGQLTSPLHF
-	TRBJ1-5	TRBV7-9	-	TGTGCCAGCAGCTTAGAAGGGGGTCCATCGCCCCAGCATTTT	CASSLEGGPSPQHF
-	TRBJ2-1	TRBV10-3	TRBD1	TGTGCCATCAGTCCCCGGGACAGATACAATGAGCAGTTCTTC	CAISPRDRYNEQFF
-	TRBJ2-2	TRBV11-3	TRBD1	TGTGCCAGCAGCTCCGGACAGGGGCGGGCCGGGGAGCTGTTTTTT	CASSSGQGRAGELFF
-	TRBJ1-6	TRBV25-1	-	TGTGCCAGCAGTGAACAGGTTACAGTGAATTCACCCCTCCACTTT	CASSEQVTVNSPLHF
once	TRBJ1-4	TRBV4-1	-	TGCGCCAGCAGCCAAGATCTGACACAGGGTTGGGAAAAACTGTTTTTT	CASSQDLTQGWEKLFF
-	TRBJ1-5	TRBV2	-	TGTGCCAGTCAGGGGATGAATCAGCCCCAGCATTTT	CASQGMNQPQHF
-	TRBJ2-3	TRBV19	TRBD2	TGTGCCAGTAGTATAGACGGGACTAGTTCGGATACGCAGTATTTT	CASSIDGTSSDTQYF
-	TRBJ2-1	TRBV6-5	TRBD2	TGTGCCAGCAGACACACTAGCGGGGGGAACAATGAGCAGTTCTTC	CASRHTSGGNNEQFF
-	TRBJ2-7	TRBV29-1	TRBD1	TGCAGCGTTTGTGAGGGGGCAGTCGACGAGCAGTACTTC	CSVCEGAVDEQYF
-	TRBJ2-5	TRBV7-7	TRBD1	TGTGCTAGCAGCCCTGGGACAGCCCAGCCCCAGTACTTC	CASSPGTAQPQYF
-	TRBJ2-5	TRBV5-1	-	TGCGCCAGCAGCTTGGAGGGATCTAGGAGGCAAGAGACCCAGTACTTC	CASSLEGSRRQETQYF
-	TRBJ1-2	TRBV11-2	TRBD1	TGTGCCAGCAGCTTAATTGGAGGGGGCGGCTACACCTTC	CASSLIGGGGYTF
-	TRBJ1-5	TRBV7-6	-	TGTGCCAGCAGCCAACAAACAGGAGGCAATCAGCCCCAGCATTTT	CASSQQTGGNQPQHF
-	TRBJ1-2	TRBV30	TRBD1	TGTGCCTGGGGGACAGGGACTTACTCCAACTATGGCTACACCTTC	CAWGTGTYSNYGYTF
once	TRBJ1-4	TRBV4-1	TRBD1	TGCGCCAGCAGCCAAGATCAGGGGGCTACAAGTAATGAAAAACTGTTTTTT	CASSQDQGATSNEKLFF
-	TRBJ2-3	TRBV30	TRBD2	TGTGCCTGGAGTGGAACTAGCGGGAACACAGATACGCAGTATTTT	CAWSGTSGNTDTQYF
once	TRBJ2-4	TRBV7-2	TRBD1	TGTGCCAGCAGTAGAGACAGGGGGGGAAACATTCAGTACTTC	CASSRDRGGNIQYF
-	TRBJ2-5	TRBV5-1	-	TGCGCCAGCAGCTTGGCCATGGGGCTGCAAGAGACCCAGTACTTC	CASSLAMGLQETQYF
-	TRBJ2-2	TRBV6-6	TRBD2	TGTGCCAGCAGTTACTCGATTGGGACTACCAGCGGGGAGCTGTTTTTT	CASSYSIGTTSGELFF
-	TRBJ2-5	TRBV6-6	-	TGTGCCAGCCGTCTAGCGAGTAGGAAAGAGACCCAGTACTTC	CASRLASRKETQYF